The 28 T cell receptor beta chains listed next were all sequenced from one sample in a study of CXCR3-negative and CXCR3-positive naive CD8 T cells. Regarding the study as a whole: CXCR3-positive naive cells carried more hydrophobic TRB CDR3s than CXCR3-negative ones.

No antigen has been identified for these receptors. TRB cDNA was prepared as libraries by UMI-labeled 5' RACE. With the 5' RACE reads reprocessed, TCRdb shows one record per CDR3 protein and no DNA. In total, the table holds 6,000 to 8,000 distinct CDR3 sequences. Sequencing input: naive CXCR3+ CD8+ T cells from blood. As to subset: CD45RO-CCR7+CD27+CD95- naive CD8+ T cells expressing CXCR3 (TNR3+). The receptors were sampled from a human donor in good health. Some clones in this sample may be carry-over from other donors' samples.

By frequency, this clonotype registers medium-sized. The V gene is TRBV27, the J gene TRBJ2-7; lacking DNA, the TRBD1 call made by TCRdb goes unchecked. CDR3 length: 13 residues. CDR1 and CDR2 from the germline V gene are MNHEY and SMNVEV (reference sequence). CDR3 protein: CASSLSGTSEQYF.

This clonotype counts as medium-sized by frequency. The chain is built from TRBV9 and TRBJ2-1; the TCRdb call, TRBD2, lacks DNA for checking. Germline values: CDR1 SGDLS, CDR2 YYNGEE. CDR3 length: 17 amino acids. CDR3 in amino acids: CASSVARVAHAYNEQFF.

Its frequency marks this clonotype as medium-sized. The chain is built from TRBV29-1 and TRBJ2-2; TCRdb returns TRBD1, unconfirmable since there is no DNA. The germline gives CDR1 SQVTM, CDR2 ANQGSEA. This CDR3 has 14 amino acids. CDR3 amino acids: CSVRTGDYTGELFF.

The rearrangement joins TRBV6-2 or TRBV6-3 to TRBJ2-7. From germline, CDR1 is MNHEY and CDR2 SVGEGT. The CDR3 is made up of 14 amino acids. This chain's CDR3 is CASSYIADPDEQYF.

The CDR3 spells CASSSDRENTEAFF. The rearrangement joins TRBV13 to TRBJ1-1; the D call of TRBD1 rests on TCRdb alone, since no DNA is present to check it. The CDR3 is made up of 14 amino acids. CDR1 and CDR2 from the germline V gene are PRHDT and FYEKMQ (reference sequence).

By frequency, this clonotype is medium-sized. The V gene is TRBV29-1, the J gene TRBJ2-3; with no DNA, the TCRdb D assignment of TRBD1 cannot be verified. CDR1 is SQVTM, CDR2 ANQGSEA, per germline. There are 13 residues in the CDR3. The CDR3 sequence: CSVEGDVADTQYF.

Its frequency marks this clonotype as medium-sized. The V call is TRBV13, the J call TRBJ2-3; TCRdb lists TRBD1, though no DNA is available to test this call. There are 16 residues in the CDR3. Germline V gene sequence: CDR1 PRHDT, CDR2 FYEKMQ (reference sequence). The CDR3 protein is CASSMAGSWNTDTQYF.

This clonotype shows up as medium-sized by frequency. This chain links TRBV29-1 with TRBJ1-1. Germline V gene data show CDR1 as SQVTM and CDR2 as ANQGSEA. The CDR3 length is 13 residues. The CDR3 spells CSVLGGMNTEAFF. Looking up the rest from reference TRBV29-1 and TRBJ1-1 gives the full variable domain: SAVISQKPSRDICQRGTSLTIQCQVDSQVTMMFWYRQQPGQSLTLIATANQGSEATYESGFVIDKFPISRPNLTFSTLTVSNMSPEDSSIYLCSVLGGMNTEAFFGQGTRLTVV.

Frequency places this clonotype as medium-sized (0.01 to 0.1%). The chain is built from TRBV15 and TRBJ1-5; the TCRdb call, TRBD1, lacks DNA for checking. Germline CDR1 LNHNV, CDR2 YYDKDF (reference sequence). This CDR3 comprises 14 residues. The CDR3 loop is CATSGVATNQPQHF.

J is TRBJ1-3 and V is TRBV4-2; the D call of TRBD1 rests on TCRdb alone, since no DNA is present to check it. Germline values: CDR1 LGHNA, CDR2 YNFKEQ. The CDR3 runs 17 residues. CDR3 protein: CASSQPAQGTSGNTIYF.

The gene calls are TRBV28 and TRBJ2-1; TCRdb returns TRBD2, unconfirmable since there is no DNA. The CDR3 sequence is 13 residues long. Germline lookup yields CDR1 MDHEN and CDR2 SYDVKM. The CDR3 here is CASSLFTSGEQFF.

The chain recombines TRBV29-1 with TRBJ2-1; there is no DNA to check the TCRdb D call of TRBD1. Germline V gene sequence: CDR1 SQVTM, CDR2 ANQGSEA. CDR3 length: 14 amino acids. CDR3 protein: CSVFPGTGVNEQFF.

CDR3 residues: CASSQGRPARHSPLHF. The V call is TRBV14, the J call TRBJ1-6; no DNA is available, so the TRBD1 call from TCRdb remains unchecked. The germline V gene encodes CDR1 SGHDN and CDR2 FVKESK. This CDR3 comprises 16 residues.

CDR3 region: CASSRPLNFSTDTQYF. The genes are TRBV7-6 and TRBJ2-3. The CDR3 loop spans 16 amino acids. CDR1 and CDR2 from the germline V gene are SGHVS and FNYEAQ.

The CDR3: CASRTTGEPGNTIYF. The V gene is TRBV6-5, the J gene TRBJ1-3; the TRBD1 assignment by TCRdb is unverifiable without DNA. Germline loops: CDR1 MNHEY, CDR2 SVGAGI. The CDR3 length is 15 residues.

The rearrangement links TRBV12-5 to TRBJ1-1. Germline V gene data show CDR1 as LGHNT and CDR2 as FRNRAP. This CDR3 is built from 11 residues. This CDR3 is CASGPNTEAFF.

The gene calls are TRBV4-3 and TRBJ1-4. Germline loops: CDR1 LGHNA, CDR2 YSLEER. The CDR3 runs 13 residues. The CDR3 sequence: CASSQQANEKLFF.

This rearrangement joins TRBV9 to TRBJ2-7; TCRdb gives TRBD1 as the D gene, but with no DNA this cannot be confirmed. This CDR3 has 16 amino acids. Germline V gives CDR1 SGDLS, CDR2 YYNGEE. The CDR3 sequence: CASSATTGTHVHEQYF.

The V gene is TRBV2, the J gene TRBJ2-1; the TRBD2 assignment by TCRdb is unverifiable without DNA. The V gene's germline CDR1 is SNHLY and CDR2 FYNNEI. The CDR3 runs to 14 residues. The CDR3 sequence: CASRPSGSRYEQFF. The full variable domain, rest sourced from reference TRBV2 and TRBJ2-1, is EPEVTQTPSHQVTQMGQEVILRCVPISNHLYFYWYRQILGQKVEFLVSFYNNEISEKSEIFDDQFSVERPDGSNFTLKIRSTKLEDSAMYFCASRPSGSRYEQFFGPGTRLTVL.

In terms of frequency, this clonotype is medium-sized. The chain employs TRBV13 and TRBJ1-1. The CDR3 runs 12 residues. Germline CDR1 PRHDT, CDR2 FYEKMQ (reference sequence). The CDR3 sequence is CASSFGHIEAFF.

CDR3 residues: CASSDRETQYF. The chain is built from TRBV5-5 and TRBJ2-5; TCRdb outputs TRBD1, but without DNA this stays unchecked. The germline V gene encodes CDR1 SGHKS and CDR2 YYEKEE (reference sequence). The CDR3 has 11 residues.

V is TRBV10-3 and J is TRBJ1-1. Germline CDR1 reads ENHRY; CDR2 reads SYGVKD. The CDR3 has 12 amino acids. This chain's CDR3 is CAISDRRTEAFF.

The CDR3 reads CSVSRGTNTEAFF. The rearrangement uses TRBV29-1 and TRBJ1-1; no DNA is available, so the TRBD1 call from TCRdb remains unchecked. The CDR3 covers 13 residues. Germline lookup yields CDR1 SQVTM and CDR2 ANQGSEA.

The V and J genes are TRBV29-1 and TRBJ1-1. Germline V gives CDR1 SQVTM, CDR2 ANQGSEA. The CDR3 runs to 12 residues. The CDR3 sequence is CSGGRLNTEAFF.

This clonotype is labeled medium-sized (0.01 to 0.1%) based on frequency. The J gene is TRBJ2-7, the V gene TRBV5-1; the TCRdb call, TRBD1, lacks DNA for checking. This CDR3 is built from 13 residues. Germline CDR1 reads SGHRS; CDR2 reads YFSETQ. The CDR3 region is CASSLNLAPEQYF.

This clonotype is labeled medium-sized based on frequency. The chain is built from TRBV7-2 and TRBJ2-3; TCRdb outputs TRBD2, but without DNA this stays unchecked. The CDR3 extends over 16 amino acids. In germline, CDR1 is SGHTA, CDR2 FQGNSA. The CDR3 region is CASSQALGLSTDTQYF.

This chain uses TRBV7-8 with TRBJ2-1; TCRdb's D call of TRBD1 is untestable without DNA. The CDR3 length is 20 residues. Germline-derived CDR1 and CDR2 are SGHVS and FQNEAQ. The CDR3 region is CASSFPPGSPFTGSYNEQFF.

This clonotype is labeled medium-sized based on frequency. The chain is built from TRBV27 and TRBJ2-3; TCRdb gives TRBD2 as the D gene, but with no DNA this cannot be confirmed. From germline, CDR1 is MNHEY and CDR2 SMNVEV (reference sequence). The CDR3 spans 17 residues. The chain's CDR3 is CASSSETSGRITDTQYF.